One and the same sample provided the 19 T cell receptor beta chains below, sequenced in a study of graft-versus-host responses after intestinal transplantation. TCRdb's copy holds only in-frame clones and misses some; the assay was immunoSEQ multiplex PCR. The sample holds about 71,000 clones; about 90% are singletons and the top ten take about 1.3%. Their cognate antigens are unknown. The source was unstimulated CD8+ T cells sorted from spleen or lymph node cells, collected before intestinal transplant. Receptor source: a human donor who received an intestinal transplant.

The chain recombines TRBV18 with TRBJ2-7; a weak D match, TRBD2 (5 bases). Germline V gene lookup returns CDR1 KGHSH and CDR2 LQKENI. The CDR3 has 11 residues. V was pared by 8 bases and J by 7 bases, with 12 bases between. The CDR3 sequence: CASTTSGEQYF. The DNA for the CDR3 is TGTGCCAGCACCACCTCGGGAGAGCAGTACTTC.

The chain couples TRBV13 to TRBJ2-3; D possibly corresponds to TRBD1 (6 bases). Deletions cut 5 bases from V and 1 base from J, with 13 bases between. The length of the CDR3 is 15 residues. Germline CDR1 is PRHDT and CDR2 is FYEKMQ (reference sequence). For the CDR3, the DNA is TGTGCCAGCAGCCAGGGTGAGGGGGGCACAGATACGCAGTATTTT. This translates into CASSQGEGGTDTQYF.

This CDR3 reads CASSLGGAGETQYF. Written as DNA, the CDR3 is TGTGCCAGCAGTTTAGGGGGGGCGGGCGAGACCCAGTACTTC. The chain carries TRBV27 and TRBJ2-5; perhaps TRBD2 as D (7 bases). Germline loops: CDR1 MNHEY, CDR2 SMNVEV (reference sequence). This CDR3 contains 14 residues. With 2 bases removed from V and 5 bases from J, the gap between germline ends came to 12 bases.

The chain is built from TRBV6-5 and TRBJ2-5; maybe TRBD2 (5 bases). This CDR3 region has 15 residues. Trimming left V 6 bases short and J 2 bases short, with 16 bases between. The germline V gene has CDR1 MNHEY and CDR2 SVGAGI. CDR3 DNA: TGTGCCAGCAGCCCCGGAGCGGAAAAACAAGAGACCCAGTACTTC. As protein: CASSPGAEKQETQYF.

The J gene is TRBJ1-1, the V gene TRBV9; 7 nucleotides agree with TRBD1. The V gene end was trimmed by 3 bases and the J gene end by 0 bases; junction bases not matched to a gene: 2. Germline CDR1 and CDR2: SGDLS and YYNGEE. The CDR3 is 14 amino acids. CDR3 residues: CASSATGMNTEAFF. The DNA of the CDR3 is TGTGCCAGCAGCGCGACAGGGATGAACACTGAAGCTTTCTTT. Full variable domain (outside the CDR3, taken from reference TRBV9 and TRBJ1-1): DSGVTQTPKHLITATGQRVTLRCSPRSGDLSVYWYQQSLDQGLQFLIQYYNGEERAKGNILERFSAQQFPDLHSELNLSSLELGDSALYFCASSATGMNTEAFFGQGTRLTVV.

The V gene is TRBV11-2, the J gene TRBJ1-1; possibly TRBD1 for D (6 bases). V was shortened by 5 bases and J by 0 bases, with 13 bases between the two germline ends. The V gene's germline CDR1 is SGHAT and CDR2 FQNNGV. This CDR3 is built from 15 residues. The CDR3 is CASSPTTGMNTEAFF. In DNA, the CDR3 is TGTGCCAGCAGCCCCACCACAGGGATGAACACTGAAGCTTTCTTT.

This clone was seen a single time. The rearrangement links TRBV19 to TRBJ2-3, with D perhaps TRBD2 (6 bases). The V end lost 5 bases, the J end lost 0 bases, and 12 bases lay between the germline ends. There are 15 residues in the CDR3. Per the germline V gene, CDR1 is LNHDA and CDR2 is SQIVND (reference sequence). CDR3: CASSWRAGSTDTQYF. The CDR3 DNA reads TGTGCCAGTAGTTGGCGAGCGGGTAGCACAGATACGCAGTATTTT.

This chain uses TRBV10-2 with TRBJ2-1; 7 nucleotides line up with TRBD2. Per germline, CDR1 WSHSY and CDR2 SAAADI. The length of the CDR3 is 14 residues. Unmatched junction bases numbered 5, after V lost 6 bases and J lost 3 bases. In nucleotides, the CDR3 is TGCGCCAGCAGAATGCGGGGGAGCTACAATGAGCAGTTCTTC. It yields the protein CASRMRGSYNEQFF.

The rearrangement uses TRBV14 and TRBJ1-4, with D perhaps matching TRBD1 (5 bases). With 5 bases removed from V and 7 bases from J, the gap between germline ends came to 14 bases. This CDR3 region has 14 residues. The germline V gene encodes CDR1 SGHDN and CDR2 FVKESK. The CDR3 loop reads CASSTGDGIEKLFF. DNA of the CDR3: TGTGCCAGCAGCACGGGGGACGGGATTGAAAAACTGTTTTTT.

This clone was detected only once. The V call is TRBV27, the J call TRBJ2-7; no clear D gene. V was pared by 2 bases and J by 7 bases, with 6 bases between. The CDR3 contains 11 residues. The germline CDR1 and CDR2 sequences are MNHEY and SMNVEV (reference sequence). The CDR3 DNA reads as TGTGCCAGCAGTTTAGGAGTAGAGCAGTACTTC. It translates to CASSLGVEQYF.

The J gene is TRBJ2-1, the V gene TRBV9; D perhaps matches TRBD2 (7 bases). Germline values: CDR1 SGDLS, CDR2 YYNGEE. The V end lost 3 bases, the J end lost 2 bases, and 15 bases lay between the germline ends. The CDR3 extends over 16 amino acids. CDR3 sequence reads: CASSAGGAVAYNEQFF. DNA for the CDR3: TGTGCCAGCAGCGCGGGGGGCGCCGTAGCCTACAATGAGCAGTTCTTC.

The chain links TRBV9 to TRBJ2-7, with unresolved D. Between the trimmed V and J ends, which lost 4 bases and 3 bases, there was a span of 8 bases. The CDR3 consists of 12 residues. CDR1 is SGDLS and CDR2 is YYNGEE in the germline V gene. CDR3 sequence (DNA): TGTGCCAGCAGCCCAGCAGGCTACGAGCAGTACTTC. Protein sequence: CASSPAGYEQYF.

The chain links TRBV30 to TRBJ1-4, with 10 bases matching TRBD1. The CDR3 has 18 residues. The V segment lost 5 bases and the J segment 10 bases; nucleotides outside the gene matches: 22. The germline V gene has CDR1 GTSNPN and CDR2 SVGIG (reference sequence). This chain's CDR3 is CAWFLGTGAGKGLGKLFF. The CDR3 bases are TGTGCCTGGTTCCTCGGGACAGGGGCGGGGAAGGGGCTGGGAAAACTGTTTTTT.

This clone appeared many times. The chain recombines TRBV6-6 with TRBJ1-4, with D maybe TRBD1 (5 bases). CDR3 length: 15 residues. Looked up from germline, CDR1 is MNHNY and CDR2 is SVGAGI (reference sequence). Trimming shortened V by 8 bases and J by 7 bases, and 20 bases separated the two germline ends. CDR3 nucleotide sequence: TGTGCCAGCCTCGAAACAGGTGGGATTAGTGAAAAACTGTTTTTT. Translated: CASLETGGISEKLFF.

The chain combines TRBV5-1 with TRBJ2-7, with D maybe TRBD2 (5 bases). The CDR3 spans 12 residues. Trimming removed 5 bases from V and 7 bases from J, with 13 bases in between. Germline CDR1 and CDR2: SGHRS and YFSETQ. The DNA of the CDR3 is TGCGCCAGCAGTCAAGAACCGGGAGAGCAGTACTTC. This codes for CASSQEPGEQYF. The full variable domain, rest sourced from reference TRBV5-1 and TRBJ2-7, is KAGVTQTPRYLIKTRGQQVTLSCSPISGHRSVSWYQQTPGQGLQFLFEYFSETQRNKGNFPGRFSGRQFSNSRSEMNVSTLELGDSALYLCASSQEPGEQYFGPGTRLTVT.

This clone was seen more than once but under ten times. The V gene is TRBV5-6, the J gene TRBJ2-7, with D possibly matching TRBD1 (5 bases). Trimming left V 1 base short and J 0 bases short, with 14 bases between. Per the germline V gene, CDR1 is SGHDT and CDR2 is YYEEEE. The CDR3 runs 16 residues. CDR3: CASSLWGSRSSYEQYF. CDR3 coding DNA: TGTGCCAGCAGCTTGTGGGGCAGTCGAAGCTCCTACGAGCAGTACTTC.

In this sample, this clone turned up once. CDR3 region: CASSQEGLVGEQYF. As DNA, the CDR3 is TGCGCCAGCAGCCAAGAAGGACTAGTCGGCGAGCAGTACTTC. The chain links TRBV4-1 to TRBJ2-7; TRBD2 matches at 7 bases. From germline, CDR1 is MGHRA and CDR2 YSYEKL. V trimming: 0 bases; J trimming: 6 bases; junction bases outside the gene matches: 5. CDR3 length equals 14 residues.

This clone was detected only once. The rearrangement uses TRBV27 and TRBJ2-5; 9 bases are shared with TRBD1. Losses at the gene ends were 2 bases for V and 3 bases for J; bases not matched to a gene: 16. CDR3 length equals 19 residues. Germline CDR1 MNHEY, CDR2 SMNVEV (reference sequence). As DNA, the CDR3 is TGTGCCAGCAGTTTAGTATACCCGGACAGGGGCGGTTTCGAAGAGACCCAGTACTTC. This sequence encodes CASSLVYPDRGGFEETQYF.

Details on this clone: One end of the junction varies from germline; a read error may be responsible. Written as DNA, the CDR3 is TGTGCCAGCAGTTTCTCAGGGTCAGGTCGCGTCTTT. It codes for CASSFSGSGRVF. The J gene is TRBJ1-1, the V gene TRBV27; D perhaps matches TRBD1 (5 bases). Germline V gene data show CDR1 as MNHEY and CDR2 as SMNVEV (reference sequence). The CDR3 extends over 12 amino acids.